This T cell receptor beta chain was found in a study of control samples from healthy donors and cancer patients. V dropped 6 bases and J dropped 6; count of bases not matched to a gene: 3. CDR1 is MRHNA and CDR2 is SNTAGT in the germline V gene. This CDR3 spans 13 amino acids. TCRdb's table, derived via immunoSEQ multiplex PCR, lists solely in-frame clones and lacks some. The data hold 85,000 to 120,000 clones, with approximately 90% observed a single time. The rearrangement uses TRBV6-4 and TRBJ2-4, with 9 bases identical to TRBD1. The clonotype originates from a woman under 30 in good health. The sample taken for sequencing was blood. Here the CDR3 reads CASSPGQGNIQYF. The CDR3 DNA reads TGTGCCAGCAGCCCGGGACAGGGAAACATTCAGTACTTC.